The 26 T cell receptor beta chains below come from one sample, sequenced in a study of T cell responses to AZD1222 COVID-19 vaccine. The table came from immunoSEQ multiplex PCR; TCRdb's copy has only in-frame clones and leaves some out. Among over 90,000 clones listed, 70% to 90% were seen once. This material consisted of peripheral blood, taken on day 0 of AZD1222 vaccination. These receptors were collected from an adult in good health.

In this sample, this clone turned up once. J is TRBJ1-2 and V is TRBV7-2, with D maybe TRBD1 (6 bases). Germline V gives CDR1 SGHTA, CDR2 FQGNSA. CDR3 length: 12 residues. V dropped 1 base and J dropped 9 bases, with 9 bases sitting between them. CDR3 sequence (DNA): TGTGCCAGCAGCTTAGACAGGGCCAGCTACACCTTC. This translates into CASSLDRASYTF.

DNA of the CDR3: TGCAGCGTTGAAAAGGGACTAGCGGGGGTCAACGAGCAGTTCTTC. Translating it yields CSVEKGLAGVNEQFF. The chain uses TRBV29-1 and TRBJ2-1; 14 bases match TRBD2. The CDR3 covers 15 residues. CDR1 is SQVTM, CDR2 ANQGSEA, per germline. Trimming at V came to 2 bases and at J to 10 bases, leaving 7 bases not matched to a gene.

The chain links TRBV5-4 to TRBJ1-1; 9 nucleotides line up with TRBD1. This CDR3 contains 14 residues. J gave up 3 bases and V 3 bases, and 3 bases lay outside the gene matches. Per the germline V gene, CDR1 is SGHNT and CDR2 is YYREEE (reference sequence). DNA of the CDR3: TGTGCCAGCAGCTCGGGGGACAGGGACACTGAAGCTTTCTTT. This translates into CASSSGDRDTEAFF.

The chain joins TRBV7-9 to TRBJ1-2; 12 nucleotides agree with TRBD1. Germline V gene data show CDR1 as SEHNR and CDR2 as FQNEAQ (reference sequence). V shed 0 bases, J shed 4 bases, and the junction held 3 bases outside the gene matches. This CDR3 region has 16 residues. CDR3 DNA sequence: TGTGCCAGCAGCTTAGCGCGGGACAGGGGGCTCTATGGCTACACCTTC. This codes for CASSLARDRGLYGYTF. The variable domain in full, with the rest retrieved from reference TRBV7-9 and TRBJ1-2, is DTGVSQNPRHKITKRGQNVTFRCDPISEHNRLYWYRQTLGQGPEFLTYFQNEAQLEKSRLLSDRFSAERPKGSFSTLEIQRTEQGDSAMYLCASSLARDRGLYGYTFGSGTRLTVV.

V usage is TRBV29-1 and J usage is TRBJ2-3; 11 positions agree with TRBD2. The germline V gene has CDR1 SQVTM and CDR2 ANQGSEA. The length of the CDR3 is 14 residues. Losses at the gene ends were 4 bases for V and 4 bases for J; bases not matched to a gene: 4. CDR3 amino acids: CSVGLAGGADTQYF. CDR3 coding DNA: TGCAGCGTTGGTCTAGCGGGGGGAGCAGATACGCAGTATTTT.

In nucleotides, the CDR3 is TGCAGCGTTGCCAAGAGGACAGGGGGTCTGGGGAATGATGTCAATGAGCAGTTCTTC. As protein: CSVAKRTGGLGNDVNEQFF. The rearrangement joins TRBV29-1 to TRBJ2-1; the match to TRBD1 covers 10 bases. Per germline, CDR1 SQVTM and CDR2 ANQGSEA. V was pared by 4 bases and J by 6 bases, with 21 bases of the junction left unmatched. The CDR3 loop spans 19 amino acids.

Only a few counts were recorded for this clone. The CDR3 DNA sequence: TGTGCCACCAGTGATTTGAGGGGAAGGGGCTACACCTTC. Encoded protein: CATSDLRGRGYTF. V gene TRBV24-1 combines with J gene TRBJ1-2; perhaps TRBD1 as D (5 bases). Trimming removed 0 bases from V and 8 bases from J, with 9 bases in between. Germline values: CDR1 KGHDR, CDR2 SFDVKD. The CDR3 spans 13 residues.

This clone was seen a handful of times. V and J are TRBV5-1 and TRBJ1-4; D call uncertain. The CDR3 runs to 13 residues. V was cut by 4 bases and J by 5 bases, with 9 bases left in between. Germline V lookup: CDR1 SGHRS, CDR2 YFSETQ. This CDR3 is CASSTGENEKLFF. The DNA of the CDR3 is TGCGCCAGCAGCACCGGGGAAAATGAAAAACTGTTTTTT.

The rearrangement uses TRBV28 and TRBJ1-1; D unclear. V lost 5 bases and J 7 bases, leaving 11 bases between the germline ends. The germline V gene has CDR1 MDHEN and CDR2 SYDVKM. This CDR3 has 12 amino acids. CDR3 sequence: CASSPPWDEAFF. In DNA form, the CDR3 reads TGTGCCAGCAGTCCCCCCTGGGATGAAGCTTTCTTT.

The table lists this clone with a count of one. J is TRBJ2-2 and V is TRBV11-1; TRBD2 aligns across 7 bases. The V segment lost 8 bases and the J segment 7 bases; nucleotides outside the gene matches: 4. Per the germline V gene, CDR1 is SGHAT and CDR2 is FQDESV (reference sequence). CDR3 length: 12 amino acids. In nucleotides, the CDR3 is TGTGCCAGCGGACGGGAGGTCGGGGAGCTGTTTTTT. Its protein product is CASGREVGELFF.

Details on this clone: At one of its ends the junction is not consistent with the germline gene, which may arise from a read error. V usage is TRBV9 and J usage is TRBJ1-4; D gene ambiguous. Germline CDR1 SGDLS, CDR2 YYNGEE. The CDR3 extends over 16 amino acids. The CDR3 reads CASSVGHDGPNEKLFF. The CDR3, as DNA: TGTGCTAGCAGCGTAGGTCACGACGGACCTAATGAAAAACTGTTTTTT.

On this clone itself: In the same sample, other DNA sequences code for this CDR3. The genes are TRBV27 and TRBJ2-7; D is undetermined. The CDR3 runs 11 residues. V lost 2 bases and J 4 bases, leaving 3 bases between the germline ends. The germline V gene has CDR1 MNHEY and CDR2 SMNVEV (reference sequence). The CDR3 bases are TGTGCCAGCAGTTTAGGGTACGAGCAGTACTTC. This gives the protein CASSLGYEQYF.

The chain links TRBV12-5 to TRBJ2-1; 10 bases match TRBD2. Germline-derived CDR1 and CDR2 are LGHNT and FRNRAP. The CDR3 is 15 residues long. Germline trimming cut 5 bases from V and 7 bases from J; bases unmatched to any gene: 8. CDR3 in DNA: TGTGCTAGTGGTCACTCTAGCGGGAGACGAAATGAGCAGTTCTTC. Its translation: CASGHSSGRRNEQFF.

The chain carries TRBV5-1 and TRBJ1-1; D uncertain. The CDR3 has 17 residues. Trimming stripped 4 bases from V and 1 base from J, with 20 bases between. The germline V gene has CDR1 SGHRS and CDR2 YFSETQ. The CDR3 spells CASSVGARVWENTEAFF. For the CDR3, the DNA is TGCGCCAGCAGCGTGGGAGCAAGGGTTTGGGAGAACACTGAAGCTTTCTTT.

The V gene is TRBV28, the J gene TRBJ1-1; 8 bases are shared with TRBD1. The CDR3 runs 13 residues. CDR1 is MDHEN, CDR2 SYDVKM, per germline. V dropped 6 bases and J dropped 4; count of bases not matched to a gene: 4. CDR3 region: CASSGQGVTEAFF. The CDR3 region has the DNA TGTGCCAGCAGCGGACAGGGAGTCACTGAAGCTTTCTTT.

The chain has TRBV24-1 and TRBJ2-3; 7 nucleotides align to TRBD2. This CDR3 is 18 amino acids long. V lost 1 base to trimming and J lost 0 bases; unmatched junction nucleotides: 9. Germline V gene sequence: CDR1 KGHDR, CDR2 SFDVKD. As DNA, the CDR3 is TGTGCCACCAGTGATTTTGAGCGGGGTAGACTTAGCACAGATACGCAGTATTTT. This sequence encodes CATSDFERGRLSTDTQYF.

The rearrangement joins TRBV25-1 to TRBJ1-4; D is undetermined. Germline CDR1 and CDR2: MGHDK and SYGVNS. V shed 4 bases and J shed 7 bases, with 10 bases lying between them. CDR3 length: 13 amino acids. CDR3: CASSAGRIEKLFF. CDR3 DNA: TGTGCCAGCAGTGCCGGGAGAATTGAAAAACTGTTTTTT.

This clone was picked up a small number of times. The V gene is TRBV2, the J gene TRBJ1-2; D might be TRBD1 (5 bases). This CDR3 spans 14 amino acids. The V gene's germline CDR1 is SNHLY and CDR2 FYNNEI. With 6 bases removed from V and 4 bases from J, the gap between germline ends came to 15 bases. CDR3 bases: TGTGCCAGCAGCCCTCAGGGAGTGATCTATGGCTACACCTTC. It codes for CASSPQGVIYGYTF.

Note on this clone: Compared with germline, one end of the junction differs, possibly owing to a read error. V and J are TRBV20-1 and TRBJ1-5; no clear D. CDR3 size: 15 residues. Germline CDR1 is DFQATT and CDR2 is SNEGSKA (reference sequence). CDR3: CSPSASTGIEQPQHF. Written as DNA, the CDR3 is TGCAGTCCTAGTGCTAGTACGGGTATCGAACAGCCCCAGCATTTT.

The CDR3 nucleotides are TGTGCCAGCAGCCCTACGGGACTAAGCACAGATACGCAGTATTTT. Amino acid sequence: CASSPTGLSTDTQYF. This chain links TRBV4-2 with TRBJ2-3; TRBD2 matches 7 bases. The CDR3 loop spans 15 amino acids. J gave up 0 bases and V 4 bases, and 4 bases lay outside the gene matches. Germline V lookup: CDR1 LGHNA, CDR2 YNFKEQ.

The J gene is TRBJ1-5, the V gene TRBV2; possible D gene TRBD1, 6 bases. Looked up from germline, CDR1 is SNHLY and CDR2 is FYNNEI. V was cut by 3 bases and J by 0 bases, with 12 bases left in between. CDR3 length: 16 amino acids. The CDR3 sequence is CASSDGGPTSNQPQHF. CDR3 in DNA: TGTGCCAGCAGTGATGGGGGCCCGACTAGCAATCAGCCCCAGCATTTT.

V is TRBV9 and J is TRBJ2-2; a weak D match, TRBD2 (5 bases). Germline loops: CDR1 SGDLS, CDR2 YYNGEE. V lost 0 bases to trimming and J lost 1 base, with 13 bases between them. This CDR3 region has 17 residues. The CDR3 coding sequence is TGTGCCAGCAGCGTAGGGTCTGGCGGGTTGAACACCGGGGAGCTGTTTTTT. This translates into CASSVGSGGLNTGELFF.

This chain links TRBV10-3 with TRBJ2-7; 12 bases are a match to TRBD1. There are 14 residues in the CDR3. V dropped 2 bases and J dropped 6; count of bases not matched to a gene: 2. Germline V gives CDR1 ENHRY, CDR2 SYGVKD. CDR3 nucleotides: TGTGCCATCAGTGAGGGGGACAGGGGGCTCGAGCAGTACTTC. Translating gives CAISEGDRGLEQYF.

The chain recombines TRBV5-4 with TRBJ1-2; TRBD1 agrees at 9 bases. Germline V gives CDR1 SGHNT, CDR2 YYREEE (reference sequence). V lost 4 bases and J lost 5; bases outside the gene matches: 12. This CDR3 region has 16 residues. DNA of the CDR3: TGTGCCAGCAGCGCCCTCCCCGGGACAGGGTTTTATGGCTACACCTTC. Translated: CASSALPGTGFYGYTF. Drawing the rest from reference TRBV5-4 and TRBJ1-2, the complete variable domain is ETGVTQSPTHLIKTRGQQVTLRCSSQSGHNTVSWYQQALGQGPQFIFQYYREEENGRGNFPPRFSGLQFPNYSSELNVNALELDDSALYLCASSALPGTGFYGYTFGSGTRLTVV.

The chain links TRBV20-1 to TRBJ1-6; 8 nucleotides agree with TRBD1. Germline CDR1 and CDR2: DFQATT and SNEGSKA (reference sequence). The junction had 5 bases not matched to a gene; V was cut back by 5 bases and J by 14 bases. The CDR3 is 11 residues long. The CDR3 sequence is CSAVDRGALHF. The CDR3 nucleotides read TGCAGTGCTGTTGACAGGGGCGCCCTCCACTTT.

The V call is TRBV25-1, the J call TRBJ2-5; TRBD1 is a possible D gene (6 bases). Between the trimmed V and J ends, which lost 6 bases and 1 base, there was a span of 9 bases. Germline V CDR1 and CDR2: MGHDK, SYGVNS. The CDR3 has 13 amino acids. CDR3 nucleotides: TGTGCCAGCAGCCGAGGGGGCCAAGAGACCCAGTACTTC. As protein: CASSRGGQETQYF.